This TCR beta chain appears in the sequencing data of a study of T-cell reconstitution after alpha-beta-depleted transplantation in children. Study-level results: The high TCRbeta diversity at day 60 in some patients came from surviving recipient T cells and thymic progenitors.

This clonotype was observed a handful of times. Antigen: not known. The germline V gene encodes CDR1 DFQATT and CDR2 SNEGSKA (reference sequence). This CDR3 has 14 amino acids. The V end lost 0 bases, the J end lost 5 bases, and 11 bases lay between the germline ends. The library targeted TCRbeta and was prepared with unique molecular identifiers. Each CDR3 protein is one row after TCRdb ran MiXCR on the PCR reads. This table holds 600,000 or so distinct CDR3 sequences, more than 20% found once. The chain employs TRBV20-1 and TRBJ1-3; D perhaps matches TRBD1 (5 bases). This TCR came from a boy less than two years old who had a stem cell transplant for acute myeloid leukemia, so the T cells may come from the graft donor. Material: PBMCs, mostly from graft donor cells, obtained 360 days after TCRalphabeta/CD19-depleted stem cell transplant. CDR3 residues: CSARDLRGRNTIYF. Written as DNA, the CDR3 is TGCAGTGCTAGAGATCTAAGGGGTAGAAACACCATATATTTT.